The rows below give T cell receptor beta chains drawn from one sample of a study of cytomegalovirus exposure and HLA in healthy donors. Profiling relied on immunoSEQ multiplex PCR, and the TCRdb table lists in-frame clones only, not all of them. The top ten clones hold 1.9% of a sample with 150,000 to 200,000 clones, around 78% of them seen once. Sequencing was performed on PBMCs. The receptors were sampled from a man aged 25 to 45 in good health and CMV-seronegative. The CDR3 runs from the conserved cysteine through the conserved F or W. A D gene is named only where the DNA matches it firmly. Clone size is not always given. Where it is, it says once, few, many or a class for expanded clones.

clone size | D gene | J gene | V gene | CDR3 DNA | CDR3 protein
NA | TRBD1 | TRBJ1-1 | TRBV2 | TGTGCCAGCAGTTCACAGGGGAGTAACACTGAAGATTTCTTT | CASSSQGSNTEDFF
NA | NA | TRBJ1-4 | TRBV2 | TGTGCCAGCAGCTCAGGACAGACCCGAAATGAAAAACTGTTTTTT | CASSSGQTRNEKLFF
NA | TRBD2 | TRBJ2-1 | TRBV19 | TGTGCCACCGCGACTAGCGGTATAAAATACAATGAGCAGTTCTTC | CATATSGIKYNEQFF
NA | TRBD2 | TRBJ2-1 | TRBV5-1 | TGCGCCAGCAGCCCGACTAGCGGCCAGATTGGTGAGCAGTTCTTC | CASSPTSGQIGEQFF
NA | NA | TRBJ2-3 | TRBV6-5 | TGTGCCAGCAGGATGGACAGCTTTGATACGCAGTATTTT | CASRMDSFDTQYF
NA | TRBD1 | TRBJ2-1 | TRBV7-3 | TGTGCCAGCAGCTTAATGGCAGGGGGCCCCTACAATGAGCAGTTCTTC | CASSLMAGGPYNEQFF
once | NA | TRBJ2-1 | TRBV27 | TGTGCCAGCAGTTTTTCGGGCTACAATGAGCAGTTCTTC | CASSFSGYNEQFF
NA | NA | TRBJ2-1 | TRBV2 | TGTGCCAGCAGTATTAACAGGGTCGCCTACAATGAGCAGTTCTTC | CASSINRVAYNEQFF
NA | NA | TRBJ1-5 | TRBV5-4 | TGTGCCAGCAGCTTAGGAGGTAACCGCAATCAGCCCCAGCATTTT | CASSLGGNRNQPQHF
once | NA | TRBJ1-4 | TRBV18 | TGTGCCAGCTCACCAGCGGGGCTCGGGGATGAAAAACTGTTTTTT | CASSPAGLGDEKLFF
once | NA | TRBJ1-1 | TRBV29-1 | TGCAGCGTTACGGTTTGGAACACTGAAGCTTTCTTT | CSVTVWNTEAFF
NA | NA | TRBJ2-2 | TRBV5-5 | TGTGCCAGCAACGAGGGACACCTCACCGGGGAGCTGTTTTTT | CASNEGHLTGELFF
NA | TRBD2 | TRBJ2-1 | TRBV19 | TGTGCCAGTAGCACCGGGACTAGCGTCTCCTACAATGAGCAGTTCTTC | CASSTGTSVSYNEQFF
NA | TRBD1 | TRBJ1-2 | TRBV7-9 | TGTGCCAGCAGCACCGACCGGGACAGGGGAATCCGTGGCTACACCTTC | CASSTDRDRGIRGYTF
NA | TRBD1 | TRBJ1-1 | TRBV28 | TGTGCCAGCAGTTGGACAGGGGCCACTGAAGCTTTCTTT | CASSWTGATEAFF
once | NA | TRBJ1-2 | TRBV4-1 | TGCGCCAGCAGCCCCGAGGAGGGCCTTAACTATGGCTACACCTTC | CASSPEEGLNYGYTF
NA | NA | TRBJ2-5 | TRBV6-5 | TGTGCCAGCAGTCGAGACACCCAAGAGACCCAGTACTTC | CASSRDTQETQYF
NA | NA | TRBJ1-5 | TRBV28 | TGTGCCAGCAGGCCCAGCAGGCGCAATCAGCCCCAGCATTTT | CASRPSRRNQPQHF
NA | NA | TRBJ1-4 | TRBV15 | TGTGCCACCAGCAGAGACTCCCTTTCCGGGGAAAAACTGTTTTTT | CATSRDSLSGEKLFF
NA | NA | TRBJ2-1 | TRBV15 | TGTGCCACCAGCACGAACCCAACTAGGACGAATGAGCAGTTCTTC | CATSTNPTRTNEQFF
few | NA | TRBJ2-3 | TRBV18 | TGTGCCAGCTCACCATATGAGACTACAAGCACAGATACGCAGTATTTT | CASSPYETTSTDTQYF
few | TRBD1 | TRBJ1-6 | TRBV19 | TGTGCCAGTACCATCCAGCTCAGGGGGCTCGATTATTCACCCCTCCACTTT | CASTIQLRGLDYSPLHF
once | NA | TRBJ1-2 | TRBV28 | TGTGCCAGCAGTTTACTTCAGGGAAATGGCTACACCTTC | CASSLLQGNGYTF
NA | NA | TRBJ1-1 | TRBV28 | TGTGCCAGCAGAACCACAGGGCACCTCACTGAAGCTTTCTTT | CASRTTGHLTEAFF
NA | TRBD1 | TRBJ1-2 | TRBV5-4 | TGTGCCAGCAGCTGGTCCTATTCCGGGACAGGGGATAGGTATGGCTACACCTTC | CASSWSYSGTGDRYGYTF
NA | NA | TRBJ1-3 | TRBV27 | TGTGCCAGCAGACCAGGACTGAGCTCTGGAAACACCATATATTTT | CASRPGLSSGNTIYF
NA | NA | TRBJ2-1 | TRBV4-1 | TGCGCCAGCAGCCACCCCGGGCAGGGATACAATGAGCAGTTCTTC | CASSHPGQGYNEQFF
NA | TRBD2 | TRBJ2-5 | TRBV28 | TGTGCCAGCAGTTTAGCAAGCGGGGCAGATCAAGAGACCCAGTACTTC | CASSLASGADQETQYF
NA | NA | TRBJ1-5 | TRBV27 | TGTGCCAGCAGTTTGCGGGGCGTCAATCAGCCCCAGCATTTT | CASSLRGVNQPQHF
NA | NA | TRBJ2-3 | TRBV11-3 | TGTGCCAGCAGCTCATACCCGGGCACAGATACGCAGTATTTT | CASSSYPGTDTQYF
NA | TRBD2 | TRBJ2-7 | TRBV4-1 | TGCGCCAGCAGCCAAAAGGCTCATACCGGCGGGAGGGTCTACGAGCAGTACTTC | CASSQKAHTGGRVYEQYF
NA | TRBD1 | TRBJ2-2 | TRBV28 | TGTGCCAGCATGGAAGACAGGGAAACCGGGGAGCTGTTTTTT | CASMEDRETGELFF
NA | TRBD2 | TRBJ2-2 | TRBV19 | TGTGCCATTGGGGGGAGTAGCGGGATTGCCGGGGAGCTGTTTTTT | CAIGGSSGIAGELFF
NA | NA | TRBJ2-2 | TRBV5-1 | TGCGCCAGCAGCCCGAGGACGAACACCGGGGAGCTGTTTTTT | CASSPRTNTGELFF
NA | TRBD1 | TRBJ1-1 | TRBV5-1 | TGCGCCAGCAGCAGGGGACAGCAGAACACTGAAGCTTTCTTT | CASSRGQQNTEAFF
NA | NA | TRBJ1-5 | TRBV6-1 | TGTGCCAGCAGGACAAGGGGGTCGGGCAATCAGCCCCAGCATTTT | CASRTRGSGNQPQHF
NA | NA | TRBJ2-5 | TRBV20-1 | TGCAGTGCTAATCTACAAGAGACCCAGTACTTC | CSANLQETQYF
NA | TRBD1 | TRBJ2-4 | TRBV11-2 | TGTGCCAGCAGCCTCGGACAGGGGGCTTTTGGCATTCAGTACTTC | CASSLGQGAFGIQYF
NA | TRBD1 | TRBJ1-1 | TRBV27 | TGTGCCAGCAGACCCGGACAGGGACACATGAACACTGAAGCTTTCTTT | CASRPGQGHMNTEAFF
once | NA | TRBJ1-6 | TRBV14 | TGTGCCAGCAGCCAAGTTGCCGGGATCGGCTCACCCCTCCACTTT | CASSQVAGIGSPLHF
NA | NA | TRBJ2-5 | TRBV27 | TGTGCCAGCAGTTTAGGGGCTAGTCAATTGGAGACCCAGTACTTC | CASSLGASQLETQYF
once | TRBD2 | TRBJ2-2 | TRBV7-2 | TGTGCCAGCAGCTTATTATTGATGACTAGCGAGAACACCGGGGAGCTGTTTTTT | CASSLLLMTSENTGELFF
NA | TRBD2 | TRBJ2-3 | TRBV2 | TGTGCCAGCAGTGGAGCCAGCGGGAGTGGCACAGATACGCAGTATTTT | CASSGASGSGTDTQYF
NA | TRBD1 | TRBJ2-7 | TRBV7-6 | TGTGCCAGCAGCTTAGGACAGGGAGCATACGAGCAGTACTTC | CASSLGQGAYEQYF
few | NA | TRBJ2-1 | TRBV19 | TGTGCCAGTAGTATCGGTAATAACAATGAGCAGTTCTTC | CASSIGNNNEQFF
NA | NA | TRBJ2-7 | TRBV2 | TGTGCCAGCAATTCCAACAGCTACGAGCAGTACTTC | CASNSNSYEQYF
NA | NA | TRBJ2-7 | TRBV7-6 | TGTGCCAGCAGCCAAAGAGAGAGGGTGTCCCCCTACGAGCAGTACTTC | CASSQRERVSPYEQYF